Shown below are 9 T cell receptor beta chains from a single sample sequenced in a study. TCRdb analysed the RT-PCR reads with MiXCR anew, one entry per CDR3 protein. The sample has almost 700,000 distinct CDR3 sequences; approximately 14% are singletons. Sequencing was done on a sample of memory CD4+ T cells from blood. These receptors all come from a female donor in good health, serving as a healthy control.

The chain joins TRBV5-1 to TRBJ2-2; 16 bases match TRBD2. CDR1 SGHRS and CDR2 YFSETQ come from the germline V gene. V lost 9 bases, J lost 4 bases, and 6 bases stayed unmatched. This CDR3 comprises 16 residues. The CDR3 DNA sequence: TGCGCCACATCGGGACTAGCGGGAGGGAGCACCGGGGAGCTGTTTTTT. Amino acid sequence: CATSGLAGGSTGELFF.

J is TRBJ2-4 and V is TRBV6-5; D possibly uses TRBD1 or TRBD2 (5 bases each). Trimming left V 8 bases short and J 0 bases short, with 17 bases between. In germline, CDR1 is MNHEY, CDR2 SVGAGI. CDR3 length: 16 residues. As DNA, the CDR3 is TGTGCCAGCCGCCGAGGGGCGAACTTAGCCAAAAACATTCAGTACTTC. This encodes CASRRGANLAKNIQYF.

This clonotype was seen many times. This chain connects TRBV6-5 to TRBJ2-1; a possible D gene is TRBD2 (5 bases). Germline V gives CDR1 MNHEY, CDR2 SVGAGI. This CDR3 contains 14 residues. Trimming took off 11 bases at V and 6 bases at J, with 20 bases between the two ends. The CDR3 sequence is CAVTLRETTNEQFF. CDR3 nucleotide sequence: TGTGCCGTGACCCTGAGGGAGACGACCAATGAGCAGTTCTTC.

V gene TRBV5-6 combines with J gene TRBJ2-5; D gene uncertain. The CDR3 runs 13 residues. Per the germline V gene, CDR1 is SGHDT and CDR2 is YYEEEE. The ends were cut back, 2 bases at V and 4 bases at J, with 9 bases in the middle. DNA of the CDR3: TGTGCCAGCAGCTTCAAGGGCTTAGAGACCCAGTACTTC. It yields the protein CASSFKGLETQYF.

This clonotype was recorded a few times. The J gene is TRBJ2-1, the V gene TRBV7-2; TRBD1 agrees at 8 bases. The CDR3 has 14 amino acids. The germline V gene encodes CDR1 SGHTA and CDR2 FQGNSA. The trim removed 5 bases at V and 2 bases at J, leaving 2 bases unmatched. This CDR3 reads CASSVDRAYNEQFF. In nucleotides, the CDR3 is TGTGCCAGCAGCGTGGACAGGGCCTACAATGAGCAGTTCTTC.

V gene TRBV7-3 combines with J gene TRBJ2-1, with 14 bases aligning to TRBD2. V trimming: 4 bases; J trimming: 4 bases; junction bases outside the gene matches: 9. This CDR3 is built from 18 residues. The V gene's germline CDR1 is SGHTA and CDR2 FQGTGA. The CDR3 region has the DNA TGTGCCAGCAGCTCCTCCGGGACTAGCGGGGGAACTTACAATGAGCAGTTCTTC. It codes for CASSSSGTSGGTYNEQFF.

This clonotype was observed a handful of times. The CDR3 protein is CASSRIFGGGYTF. The CDR3 DNA sequence: TGTGCCAGCAGCAGGATATTTGGAGGCGGCTACACCTTC. V and J are TRBV7-6 and TRBJ1-2; D not resolved. Germline V gene data show CDR1 as SGHVS and CDR2 as FNYEAQ. Trimming took 5 bases from V and 8 from J, leaving 15 bases between them. The CDR3 covers 13 residues.

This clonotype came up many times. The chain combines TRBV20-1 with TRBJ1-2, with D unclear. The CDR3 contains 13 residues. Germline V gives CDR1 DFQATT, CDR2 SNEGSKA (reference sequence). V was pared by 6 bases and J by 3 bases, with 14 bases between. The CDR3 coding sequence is TGCAGTGCCGCGTTAGACGGGTACTATGGCTACACCTTC. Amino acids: CSAALDGYYGYTF.

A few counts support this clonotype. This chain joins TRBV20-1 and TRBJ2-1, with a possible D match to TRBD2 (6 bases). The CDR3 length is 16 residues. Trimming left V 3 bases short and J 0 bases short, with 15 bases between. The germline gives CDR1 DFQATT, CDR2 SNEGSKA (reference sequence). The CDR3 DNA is TGCAGTGCTAGCCGCGGGGCGCCGAGCTCCTACAATGAGCAGTTCTTC. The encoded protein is CSASRGAPSSYNEQFF.